This TCR beta chain was sequenced during a study of cytomegalovirus exposure and HLA in healthy donors. The PCR made use of 60 Vbeta and 13 Jbeta primers. TCRdb keeps only in-frame clones here, not all; method: immunoSEQ multiplex PCR. The sample has 150,000 to 200,000 clones; 68% are singletons. Study results and limitations: Reports indicated that the classifier achieved high specificity and sensitivity in diagnosing cytomegalovirus status.

For this clone: Antigen specificity is unknown.

Looked up from germline, CDR1 is SGHDT and CDR2 is YYEEEE. The CDR3 has 13 residues. V was shortened by 0 bases and J by 6 bases, with 9 bases between the two germline ends. The chain employs TRBV5-6 and TRBJ1-2, with D perhaps matching TRBD1 (5 bases). The TCR comes from a woman aged 40-49 years in good health and CMV-seropositive. The material sequenced was PBMCs. The DNA of the CDR3 is TGTGCCAGCAGCTTGGTGCAGGGCGATGGCTACACCTTC. Translated, it gives CASSLVQGDGYTF.